The clone carrying this T cell receptor beta chain was seen at least ten times. The target antigen is unknown. This sample was taken from a study of metastatic and nonmetastatic thyroid tumors. On the study more broadly: The authors compared repertoires across blood and tumor or nodule tissue from malignant and benign thyroid patients.

Patients had received no treatment of any kind before thyroid surgery. TCRdb reassembled clones from the PCR reads with MiXCR. The profile shows about 92,000 clones, about 16% of them singletons. General study results and limits: Reportedly, malignant thyroid tumors had significantly higher TCR beta diversity than benign nodules, in blood and tumor.

The clonotype was recovered from a female donor with papillary thyroid cancer or a benign thyroid nodule (not recorded which). Some clones in this sample may be carry-over from other donors' samples. The sequenced sample was blood.

The CDR3 reads CASSYIRSSEAFF. Written as DNA, the CDR3 is TGTGCCAGCAGTTACATCCGTTCCTCTGAAGCTTTCTTT. The chain is built from TRBV6-6 and TRBJ1-1; unclear D gene. The germline gives CDR1 MNHNY, CDR2 SVGAGI (reference sequence). The CDR3 covers 13 residues. V gave up 2 bases and J gave up 6 bases, with 10 bases separating them.